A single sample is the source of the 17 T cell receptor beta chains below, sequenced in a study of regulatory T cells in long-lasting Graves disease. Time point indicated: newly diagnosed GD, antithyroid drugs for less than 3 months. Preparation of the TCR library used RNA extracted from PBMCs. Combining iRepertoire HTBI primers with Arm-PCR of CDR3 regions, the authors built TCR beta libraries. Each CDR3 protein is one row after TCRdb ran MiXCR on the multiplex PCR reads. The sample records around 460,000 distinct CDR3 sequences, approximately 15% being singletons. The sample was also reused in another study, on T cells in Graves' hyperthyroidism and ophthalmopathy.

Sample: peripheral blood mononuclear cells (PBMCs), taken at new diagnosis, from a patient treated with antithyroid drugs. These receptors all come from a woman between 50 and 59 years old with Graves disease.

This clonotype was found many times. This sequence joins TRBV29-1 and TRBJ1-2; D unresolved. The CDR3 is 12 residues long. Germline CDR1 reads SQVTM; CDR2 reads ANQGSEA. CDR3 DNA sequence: TGCTCCACCCCCCGGGCAGGCGGTGGCTACACCTTC. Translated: CSTPRAGGGYTF.

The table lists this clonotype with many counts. CDR3 coding DNA: TGCAGCGGGAACAATGGGGCGGACACCGGGGAGCTGTTTTTT. It encodes CSGNNGADTGELFF. The chain is built from TRBV29-1 and TRBJ2-2; D might be TRBD1 (5 bases). The length of the CDR3 is 14 residues. The germline gives CDR1 SQVTM, CDR2 ANQGSEA. Trimming removed 7 bases from V and 3 bases from J, with 15 bases in between.

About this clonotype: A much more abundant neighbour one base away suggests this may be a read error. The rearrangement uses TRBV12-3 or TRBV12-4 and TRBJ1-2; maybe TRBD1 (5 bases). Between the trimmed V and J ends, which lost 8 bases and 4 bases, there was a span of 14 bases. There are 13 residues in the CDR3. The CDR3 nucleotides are TGTGCCAGCGCCCTCGGGGGATTCTATGGCTACACCTTC. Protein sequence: CASALGGFYGYTF.

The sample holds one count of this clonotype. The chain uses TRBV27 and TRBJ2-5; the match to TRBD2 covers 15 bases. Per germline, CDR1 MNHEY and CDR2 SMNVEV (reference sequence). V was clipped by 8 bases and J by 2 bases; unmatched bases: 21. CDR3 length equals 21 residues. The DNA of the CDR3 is TGTGCCAGCTCTGGGGAGGGGGTGGGACTAGCGGGAGGATTTGGTCAAGAGACCCAGTACTTC. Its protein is CASSGEGVGLAGGFGQETQYF.

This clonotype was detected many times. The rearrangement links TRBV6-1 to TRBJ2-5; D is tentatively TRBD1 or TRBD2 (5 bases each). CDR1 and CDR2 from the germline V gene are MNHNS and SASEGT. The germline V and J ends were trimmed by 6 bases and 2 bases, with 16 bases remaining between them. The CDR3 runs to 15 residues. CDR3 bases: TGTGCCAGCAGCCCCGGGACCATACTACAAGAGACCCAGTACTTC. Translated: CASSPGTILQETQYF.

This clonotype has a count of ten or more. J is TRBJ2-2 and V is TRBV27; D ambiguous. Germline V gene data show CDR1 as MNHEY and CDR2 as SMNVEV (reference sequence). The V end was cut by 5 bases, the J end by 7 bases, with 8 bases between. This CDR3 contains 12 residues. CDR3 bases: TGTGCCAGCAGTCCCTCGATCGGGGAGCTGTTTTTT. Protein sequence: CASSPSIGELFF.

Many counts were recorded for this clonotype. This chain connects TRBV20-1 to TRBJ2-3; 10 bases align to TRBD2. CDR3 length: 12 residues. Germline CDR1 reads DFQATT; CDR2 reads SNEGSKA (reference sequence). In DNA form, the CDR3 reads TGCAGCACCGGGACTAGCGCAGATACGCAGTATTTT. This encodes CSTGTSADTQYF.

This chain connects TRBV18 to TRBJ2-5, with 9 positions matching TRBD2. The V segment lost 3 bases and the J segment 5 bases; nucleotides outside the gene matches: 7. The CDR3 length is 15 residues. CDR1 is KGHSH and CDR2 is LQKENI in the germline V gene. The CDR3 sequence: CASSPSRREGETQYF. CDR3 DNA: TGTGCCAGCTCACCCTCCCGGCGGGAGGGCGAGACCCAGTACTTC.

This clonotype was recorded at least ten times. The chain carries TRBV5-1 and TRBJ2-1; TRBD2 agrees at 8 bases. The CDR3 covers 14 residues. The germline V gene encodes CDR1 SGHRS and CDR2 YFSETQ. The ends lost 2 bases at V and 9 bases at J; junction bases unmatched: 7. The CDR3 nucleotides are TGCGCCAGCAGCTTAGCGGGAGAACTGGGTGAGCAGTTCTTC. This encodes CASSLAGELGEQFF.

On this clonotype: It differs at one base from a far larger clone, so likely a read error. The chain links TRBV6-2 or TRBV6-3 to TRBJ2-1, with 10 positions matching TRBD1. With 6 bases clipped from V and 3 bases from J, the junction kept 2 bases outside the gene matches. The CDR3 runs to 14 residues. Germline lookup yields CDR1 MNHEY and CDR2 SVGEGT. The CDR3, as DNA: TGTGCCAGCAGCGGACAGGGGGACTACAATGAGCAGTTCTTC. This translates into CASSGQGDYNEQFF.

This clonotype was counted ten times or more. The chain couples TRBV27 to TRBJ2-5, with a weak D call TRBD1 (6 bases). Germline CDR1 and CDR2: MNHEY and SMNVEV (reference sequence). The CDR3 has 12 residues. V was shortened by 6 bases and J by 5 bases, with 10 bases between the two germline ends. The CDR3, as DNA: TGTGCCAGCAGATGGGGGCGGGAGACCCAGTACTTC. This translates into CASRWGRETQYF.

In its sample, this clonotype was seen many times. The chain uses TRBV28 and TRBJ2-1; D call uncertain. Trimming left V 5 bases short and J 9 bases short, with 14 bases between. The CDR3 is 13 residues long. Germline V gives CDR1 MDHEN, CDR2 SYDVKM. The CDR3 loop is CASSAIRRGEQFF. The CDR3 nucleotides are TGTGCCAGCAGTGCTATCCGGCGAGGTGAGCAGTTCTTC.

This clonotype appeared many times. CDR3 amino acids: CASSYSSGNEQFF. CDR3 nucleotides: TGTGCCAGCAGTTACTCGAGCGGCAATGAGCAGTTCTTC. The V and J genes are TRBV6-5 and TRBJ2-1; D possibly corresponds to TRBD2 (5 bases). V dropped 0 bases and J dropped 6 bases, with 6 bases sitting between them. The CDR3 totals 13 residues. Germline loops: CDR1 MNHEY, CDR2 SVGAGI.

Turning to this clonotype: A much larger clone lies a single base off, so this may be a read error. CDR3 amino acids: CASSGVSAIPWQETQYF. The CDR3 DNA follows: TGTGCCAGCAGTGGGGTTAGCGCCATCCCGTGGCAAGAGACCCAGTACTTC. The chain is built from TRBV6-2 or TRBV6-3 and TRBJ2-1; the D gene is possibly TRBD2 (5 bases). The better agreement between TRBJ2-5 and the DNA end casts doubt on the J call. This CDR3 comprises 17 residues. From germline, CDR1 is MNHEY and CDR2 SVGEGT.

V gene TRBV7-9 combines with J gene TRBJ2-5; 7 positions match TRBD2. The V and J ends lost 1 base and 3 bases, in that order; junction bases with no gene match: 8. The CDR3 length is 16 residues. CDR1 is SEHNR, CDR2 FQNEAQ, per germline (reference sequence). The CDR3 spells CASSLVVLAEEETQYF. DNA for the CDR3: TGTGCCAGCAGCTTAGTGGTCCTAGCGGAAGAAGAGACCCAGTACTTC.

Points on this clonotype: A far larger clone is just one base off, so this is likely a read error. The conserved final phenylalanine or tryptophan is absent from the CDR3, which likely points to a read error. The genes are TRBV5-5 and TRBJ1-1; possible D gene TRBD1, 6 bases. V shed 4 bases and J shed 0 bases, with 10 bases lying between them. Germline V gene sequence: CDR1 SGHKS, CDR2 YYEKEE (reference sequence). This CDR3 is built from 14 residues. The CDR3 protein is CASSDRYLNTEAFL. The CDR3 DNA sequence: TGTGCCAGCAGCGACAGGTATTTGAACACTGAAGCTTTCTTA.

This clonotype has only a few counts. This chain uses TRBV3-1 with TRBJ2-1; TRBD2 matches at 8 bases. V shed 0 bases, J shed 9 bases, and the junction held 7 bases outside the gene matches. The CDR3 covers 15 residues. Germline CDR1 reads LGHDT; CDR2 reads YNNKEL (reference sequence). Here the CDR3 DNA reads TGTGCCAGCAGCCAAGATCAACTAGCGGAAGGTGAGCAGTTCTTC. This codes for CASSQDQLAEGEQFF.